This T cell receptor beta chain was identified during a study of blood T cell repertoires in COVID-19. The CDR3 spans 13 residues. Deletions cut 5 bases from V and 9 bases from J, with 16 bases between. Germline lookup yields CDR1 MNHEY and CDR2 SVGAGI. TCRdb's table, derived via immunoSEQ multiplex PCR, lists solely in-frame clones and lacks some. The sample gives about 200,000 clones, roughly 73% of which show up once; approximately 3% is in the top ten. The chain joins TRBV6-5 to TRBJ1-2; D might be TRBD1 (5 bases). The sequencing input was peripheral blood. This receptor was identified in an elderly woman with active or convalescent COVID-19. The CDR3 DNA follows: TGTGCCAGCAGTAAGGAAGGGGCGATGAGCTACACCTTC. It yields the protein CASSKEGAMSYTF.